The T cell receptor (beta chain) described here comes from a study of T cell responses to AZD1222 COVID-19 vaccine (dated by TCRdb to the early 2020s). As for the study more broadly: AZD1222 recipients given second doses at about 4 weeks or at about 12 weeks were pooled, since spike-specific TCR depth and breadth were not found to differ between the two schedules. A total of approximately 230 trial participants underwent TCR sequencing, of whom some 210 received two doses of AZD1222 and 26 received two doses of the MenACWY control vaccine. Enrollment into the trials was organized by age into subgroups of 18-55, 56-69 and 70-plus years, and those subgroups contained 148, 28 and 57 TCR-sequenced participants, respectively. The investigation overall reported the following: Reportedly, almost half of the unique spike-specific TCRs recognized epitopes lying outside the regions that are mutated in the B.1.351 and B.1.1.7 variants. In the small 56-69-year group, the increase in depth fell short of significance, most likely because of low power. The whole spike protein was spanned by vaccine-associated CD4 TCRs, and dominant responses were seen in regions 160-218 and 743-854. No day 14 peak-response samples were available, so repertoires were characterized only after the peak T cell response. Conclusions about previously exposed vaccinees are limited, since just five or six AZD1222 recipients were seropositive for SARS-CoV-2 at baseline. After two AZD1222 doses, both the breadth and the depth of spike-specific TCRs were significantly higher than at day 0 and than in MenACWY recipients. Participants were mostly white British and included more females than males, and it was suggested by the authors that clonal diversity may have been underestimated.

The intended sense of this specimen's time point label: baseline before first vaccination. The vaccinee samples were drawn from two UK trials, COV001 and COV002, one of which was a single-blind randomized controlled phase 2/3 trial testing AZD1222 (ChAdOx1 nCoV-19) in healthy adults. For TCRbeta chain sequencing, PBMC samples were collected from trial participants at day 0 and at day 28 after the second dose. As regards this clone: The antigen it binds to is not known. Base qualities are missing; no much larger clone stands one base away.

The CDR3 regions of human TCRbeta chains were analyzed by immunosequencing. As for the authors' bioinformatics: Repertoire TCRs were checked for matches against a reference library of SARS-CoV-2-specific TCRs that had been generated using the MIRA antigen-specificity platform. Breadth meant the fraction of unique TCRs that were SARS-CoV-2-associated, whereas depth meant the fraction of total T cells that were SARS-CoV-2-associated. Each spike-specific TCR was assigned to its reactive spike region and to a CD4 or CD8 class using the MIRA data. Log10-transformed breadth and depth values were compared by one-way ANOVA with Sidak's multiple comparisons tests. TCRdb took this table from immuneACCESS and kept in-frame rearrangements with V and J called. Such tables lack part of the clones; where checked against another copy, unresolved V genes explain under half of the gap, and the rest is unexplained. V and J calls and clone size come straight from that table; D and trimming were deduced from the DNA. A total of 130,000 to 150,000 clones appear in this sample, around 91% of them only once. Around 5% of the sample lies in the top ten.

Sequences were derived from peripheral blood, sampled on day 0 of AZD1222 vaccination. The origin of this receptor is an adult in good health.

The DNA sequence follows: TGTGCCAGCAGCCCCAACTCCCAGAGGGGACTGTTTTTT. This gives the protein CASSPNSQRGLFF. The rearrangement joined TRBV7-9 to TRBJ1-4, and perhaps TRBD1 as D gene, on 5 matching bases. The germline V gene (reference sequence) yields SEHNR for CDR1 and FQNEAQ for CDR2. The CDR3, from cysteine to phenylalanine, totals 13 residues. Just the 39-base CDR3 DNA is kept, in frame starting at base 1. V loses 5 bases, J loses 13 bases, and the germline ends lie 17 bases apart.